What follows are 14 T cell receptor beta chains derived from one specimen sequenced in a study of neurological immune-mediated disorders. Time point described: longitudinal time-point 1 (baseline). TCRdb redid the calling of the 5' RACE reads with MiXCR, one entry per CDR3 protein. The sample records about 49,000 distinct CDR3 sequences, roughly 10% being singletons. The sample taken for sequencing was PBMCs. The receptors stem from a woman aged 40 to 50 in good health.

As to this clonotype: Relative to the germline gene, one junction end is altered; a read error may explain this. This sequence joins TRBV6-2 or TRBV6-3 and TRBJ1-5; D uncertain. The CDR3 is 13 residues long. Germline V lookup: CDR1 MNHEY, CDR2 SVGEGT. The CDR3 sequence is CASGPGEDQPHHF. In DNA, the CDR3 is TGTGCCAGCGGCCCCGGGGAGGACCAGCCCCACCATTTT.

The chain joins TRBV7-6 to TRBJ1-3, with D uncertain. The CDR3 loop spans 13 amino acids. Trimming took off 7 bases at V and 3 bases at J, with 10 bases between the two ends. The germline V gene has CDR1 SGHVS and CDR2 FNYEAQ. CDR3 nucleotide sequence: TGTGCCAGCACTCCTGCGCGTGGAAACACCATATATTTT. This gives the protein CASTPARGNTIYF.

As DNA, the CDR3 is TGTGCCAGCAACCCCCGGGGGGGGAGCGTCTCCTACGAGCAGTACTTC. Translation gives CASNPRGGSVSYEQYF. The chain is built from TRBV5-5 and TRBJ2-7; 8 bases line up with TRBD2. V gave up 6 bases and J gave up 0 bases; unmatched junction bases: 11. Germline assignment: CDR1 SGHKS and CDR2 YYEKEE (reference sequence). The CDR3 loop spans 16 amino acids.

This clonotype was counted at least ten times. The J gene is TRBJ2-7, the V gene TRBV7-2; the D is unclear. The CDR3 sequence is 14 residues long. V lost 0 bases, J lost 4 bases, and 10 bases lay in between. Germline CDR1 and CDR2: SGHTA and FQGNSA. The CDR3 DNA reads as TGTGCCAGCAGCTTAGCGGGGTTTTGGTACGAGCAGTACTTC. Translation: CASSLAGFWYEQYF.

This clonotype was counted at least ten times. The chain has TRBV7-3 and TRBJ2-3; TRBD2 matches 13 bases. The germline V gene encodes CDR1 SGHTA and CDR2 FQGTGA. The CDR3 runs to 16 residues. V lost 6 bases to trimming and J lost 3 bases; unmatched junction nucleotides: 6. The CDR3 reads CASSLGLAGVTDTQYF. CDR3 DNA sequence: TGTGCCAGCAGTTTAGGACTAGCGGGGGTAACAGATACGCAGTATTTT.

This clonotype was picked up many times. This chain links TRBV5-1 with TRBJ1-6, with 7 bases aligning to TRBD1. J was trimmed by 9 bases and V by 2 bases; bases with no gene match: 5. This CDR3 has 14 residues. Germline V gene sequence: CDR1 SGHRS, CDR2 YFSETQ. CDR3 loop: CASSFQGEGSPLHF. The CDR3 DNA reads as TGCGCCAGCAGCTTTCAGGGGGAAGGTTCACCCCTCCACTTT.

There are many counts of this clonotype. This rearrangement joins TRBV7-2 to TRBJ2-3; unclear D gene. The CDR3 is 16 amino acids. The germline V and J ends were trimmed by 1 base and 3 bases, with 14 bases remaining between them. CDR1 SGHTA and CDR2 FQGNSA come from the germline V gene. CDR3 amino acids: CASSLDGGLKTDTQYF. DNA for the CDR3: TGTGCCAGCAGCTTAGATGGCGGCTTGAAGACAGATACGCAGTATTTT.

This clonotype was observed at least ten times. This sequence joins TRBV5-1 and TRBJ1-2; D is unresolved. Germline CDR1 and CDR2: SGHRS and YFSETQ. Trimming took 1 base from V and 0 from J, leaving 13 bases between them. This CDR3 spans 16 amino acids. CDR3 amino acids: CASSLRVGSSNYGYTF. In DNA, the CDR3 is TGCGCCAGCAGCTTGCGAGTTGGGTCATCTAACTATGGCTACACCTTC.

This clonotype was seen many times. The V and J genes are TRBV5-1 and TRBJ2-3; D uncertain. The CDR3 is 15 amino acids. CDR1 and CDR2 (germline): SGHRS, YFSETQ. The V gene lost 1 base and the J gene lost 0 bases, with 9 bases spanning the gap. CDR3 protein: CASSLIPGSTDTQYF. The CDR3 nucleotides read TGCGCCAGCAGCTTGATACCTGGTAGCACAGATACGCAGTATTTT.

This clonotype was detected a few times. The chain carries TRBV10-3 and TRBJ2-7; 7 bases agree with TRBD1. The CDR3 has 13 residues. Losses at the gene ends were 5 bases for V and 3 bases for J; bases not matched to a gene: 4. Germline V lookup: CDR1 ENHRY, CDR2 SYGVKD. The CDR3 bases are TGTGCCATCAGTAAGGGGGCTATCTACGAGCAGTACTTC. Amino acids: CAISKGAIYEQYF.

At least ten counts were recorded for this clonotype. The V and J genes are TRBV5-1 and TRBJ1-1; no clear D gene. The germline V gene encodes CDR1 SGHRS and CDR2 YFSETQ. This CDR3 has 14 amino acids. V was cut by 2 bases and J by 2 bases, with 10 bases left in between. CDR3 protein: CASSLRAGNTEAFF. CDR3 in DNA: TGCGCCAGCAGCTTACGAGCGGGCAACACTGAAGCTTTCTTT.

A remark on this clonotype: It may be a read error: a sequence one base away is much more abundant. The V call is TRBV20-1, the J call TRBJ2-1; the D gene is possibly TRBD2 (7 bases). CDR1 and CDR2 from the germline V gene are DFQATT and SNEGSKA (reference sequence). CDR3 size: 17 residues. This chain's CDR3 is CSARAWGLAAEYNELFF. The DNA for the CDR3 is TGCAGTGCTAGAGCCTGGGGGCTAGCGGCCGAGTACAATGAGCTGTTCTTC.

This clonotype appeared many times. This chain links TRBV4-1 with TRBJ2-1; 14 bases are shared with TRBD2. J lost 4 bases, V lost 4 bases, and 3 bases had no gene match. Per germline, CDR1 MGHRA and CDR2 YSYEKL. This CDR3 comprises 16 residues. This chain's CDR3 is CASSPGLAGGYNEQFF. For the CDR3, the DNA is TGCGCCAGCAGCCCAGGACTAGCGGGGGGATACAATGAGCAGTTCTTC.

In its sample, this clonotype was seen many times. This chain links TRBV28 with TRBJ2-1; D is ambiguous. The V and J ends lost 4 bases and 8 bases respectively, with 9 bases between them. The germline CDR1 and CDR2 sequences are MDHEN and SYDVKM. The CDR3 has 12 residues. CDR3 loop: CASSSQVYEQFF. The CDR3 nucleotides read TGTGCCAGCAGTTCCCAGGTTTATGAGCAGTTCTTC.